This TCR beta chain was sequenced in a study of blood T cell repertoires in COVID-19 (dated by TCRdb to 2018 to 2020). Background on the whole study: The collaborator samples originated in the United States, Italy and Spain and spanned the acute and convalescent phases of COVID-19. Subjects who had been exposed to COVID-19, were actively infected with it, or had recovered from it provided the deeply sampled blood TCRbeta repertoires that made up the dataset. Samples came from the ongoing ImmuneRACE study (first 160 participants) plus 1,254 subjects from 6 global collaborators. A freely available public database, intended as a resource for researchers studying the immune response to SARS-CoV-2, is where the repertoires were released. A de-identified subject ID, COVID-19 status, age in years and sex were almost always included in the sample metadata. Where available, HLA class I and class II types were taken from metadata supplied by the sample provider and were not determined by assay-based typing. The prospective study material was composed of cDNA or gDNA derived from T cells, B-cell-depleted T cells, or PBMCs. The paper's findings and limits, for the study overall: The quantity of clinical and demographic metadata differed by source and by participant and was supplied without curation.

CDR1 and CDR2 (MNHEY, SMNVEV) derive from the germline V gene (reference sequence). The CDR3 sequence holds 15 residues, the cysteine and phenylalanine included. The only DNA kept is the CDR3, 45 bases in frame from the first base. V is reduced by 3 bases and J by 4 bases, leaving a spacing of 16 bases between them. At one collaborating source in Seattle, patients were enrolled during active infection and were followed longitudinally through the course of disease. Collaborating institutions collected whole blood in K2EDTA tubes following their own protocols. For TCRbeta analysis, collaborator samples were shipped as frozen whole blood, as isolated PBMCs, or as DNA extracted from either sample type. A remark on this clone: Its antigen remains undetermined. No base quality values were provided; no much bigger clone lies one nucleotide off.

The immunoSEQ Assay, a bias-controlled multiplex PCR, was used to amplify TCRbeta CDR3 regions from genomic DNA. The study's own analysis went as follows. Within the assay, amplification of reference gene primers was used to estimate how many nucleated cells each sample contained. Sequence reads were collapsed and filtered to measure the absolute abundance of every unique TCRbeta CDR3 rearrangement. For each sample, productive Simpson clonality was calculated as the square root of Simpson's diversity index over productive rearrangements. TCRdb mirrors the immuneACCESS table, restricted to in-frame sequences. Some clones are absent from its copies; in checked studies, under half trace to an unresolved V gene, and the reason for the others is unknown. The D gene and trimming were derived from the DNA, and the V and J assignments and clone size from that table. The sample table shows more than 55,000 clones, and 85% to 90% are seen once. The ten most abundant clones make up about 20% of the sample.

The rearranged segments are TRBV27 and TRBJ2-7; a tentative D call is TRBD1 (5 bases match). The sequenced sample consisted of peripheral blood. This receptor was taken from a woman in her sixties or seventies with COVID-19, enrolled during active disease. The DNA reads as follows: TGTGCCAGCAGTTTCTCCCCAGGGCGCGCTTACGAGCAGTACTTC. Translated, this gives CASSFSPGRAYEQYF.